The following is a T cell receptor (beta chain) sequence with its context. Its antigen remains unidentified. This record comes from a study of Ad26.COV2.S vaccination and SARS-CoV-2 variants. Points from the study as a whole: Recipients of vaccine and of placebo showed similar breadth of their non-spike TCR repertoires. Recipients given vaccine exceeded placebo recipients in spike-specific TCR breadth.

Treatment denoted: over 15 received Ad26.COV2.S at low or high dose, single or two shots; 5 received placebo; per-sample allocation not given. Sampling occurred on day 63 after the first vaccine or placebo injection. Its platform was an Ad26 vector, and its expressed antigen was Wuhan-strain SARS-CoV-2 spike. Clones were sequenced by immunoSEQ multiplex PCR, and TCRdb holds only the in-frame ones, with some missing. The sample has around 340,000 clones; about 89% are singletons. Unmatched junction bases numbered 5, after V lost 6 bases and J lost 7 bases. CDR3 length: 13 residues. The TCR originated in a person aged 18-65 years who received the Ad26.COV2.S COVID-19 vaccine or a placebo. The rearrangement uses TRBV12-3 or TRBV12-4 and TRBJ1-4; 7 nucleotides match TRBD1. The source material was peripheral blood, sampled in a trial of Ad26.COV2.S vaccine versus placebo. The CDR3 DNA sequence: TGTGCCAGCAGGTTTACAGGGGTTGAAAAACTGTTTTTT. It translates to CASRFTGVEKLFF.